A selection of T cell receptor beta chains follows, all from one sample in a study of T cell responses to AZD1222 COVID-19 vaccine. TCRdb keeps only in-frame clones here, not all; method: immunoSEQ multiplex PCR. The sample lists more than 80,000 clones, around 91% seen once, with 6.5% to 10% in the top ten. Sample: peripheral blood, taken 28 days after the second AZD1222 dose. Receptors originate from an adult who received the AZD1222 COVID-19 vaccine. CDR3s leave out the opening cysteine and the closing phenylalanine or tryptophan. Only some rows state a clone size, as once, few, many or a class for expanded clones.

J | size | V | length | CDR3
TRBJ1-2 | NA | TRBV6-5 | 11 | ASSYSVGYGYT
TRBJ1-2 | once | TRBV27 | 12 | ASSSDRGYYGYT
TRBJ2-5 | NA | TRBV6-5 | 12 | ASSYTHLAETQY
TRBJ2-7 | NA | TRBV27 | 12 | ASSLGGDLYEQY
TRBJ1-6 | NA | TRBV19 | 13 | ASSLAHPQESPLH
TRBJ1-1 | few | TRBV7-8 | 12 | ASSSGQGHTEAF
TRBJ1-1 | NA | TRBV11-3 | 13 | ASSLGIGQNTEAF
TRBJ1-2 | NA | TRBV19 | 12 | ASSPTGSGPGYT
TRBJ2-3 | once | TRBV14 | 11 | ASSDSNYGTQY
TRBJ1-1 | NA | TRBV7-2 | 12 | ASSLLLLNTEAF
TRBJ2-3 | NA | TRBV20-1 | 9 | SAHGTDTQY
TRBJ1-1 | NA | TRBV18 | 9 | ASSPGNQAF
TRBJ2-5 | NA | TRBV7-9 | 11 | ASSLRGVETQY
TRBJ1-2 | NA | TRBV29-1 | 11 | SSWARGPWGYT
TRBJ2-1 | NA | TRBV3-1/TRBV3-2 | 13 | ASSRDPRVRGEQF
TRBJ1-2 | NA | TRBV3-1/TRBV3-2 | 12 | ASSQDEGGYGYT
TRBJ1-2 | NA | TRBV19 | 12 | ASRLQGLGYGYT
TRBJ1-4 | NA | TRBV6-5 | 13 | ASSYSHRSGEKLF
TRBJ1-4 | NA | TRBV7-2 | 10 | ASSSSREKLF
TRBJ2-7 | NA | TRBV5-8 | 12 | ASSSGTLSYEQY
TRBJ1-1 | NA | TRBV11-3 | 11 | ASSVSLNTEAF
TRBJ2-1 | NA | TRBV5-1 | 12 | ASTSGDSFNEQF
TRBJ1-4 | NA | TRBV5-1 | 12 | ASSLGRQGEKLF
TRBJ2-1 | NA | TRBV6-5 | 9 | ASSPGTKQF
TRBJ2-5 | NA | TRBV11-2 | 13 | ASSKLTGTGSPRY
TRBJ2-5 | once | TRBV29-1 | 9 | SIREGETQY
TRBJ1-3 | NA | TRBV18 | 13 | ASSQAQSSGNTIY
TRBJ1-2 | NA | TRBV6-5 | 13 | ASSQLDGANYGYT
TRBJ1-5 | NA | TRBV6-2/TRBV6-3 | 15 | ASSYDYLVGGQQPQH